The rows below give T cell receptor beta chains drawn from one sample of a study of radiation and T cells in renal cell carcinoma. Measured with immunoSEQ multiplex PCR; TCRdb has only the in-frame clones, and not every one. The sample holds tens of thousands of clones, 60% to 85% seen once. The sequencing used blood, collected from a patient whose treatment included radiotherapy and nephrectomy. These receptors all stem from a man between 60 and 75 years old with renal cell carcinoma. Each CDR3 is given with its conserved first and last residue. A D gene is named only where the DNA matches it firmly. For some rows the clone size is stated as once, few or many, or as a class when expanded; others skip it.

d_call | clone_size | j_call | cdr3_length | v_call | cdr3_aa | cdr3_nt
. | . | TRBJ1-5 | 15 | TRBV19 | CASSMEGQGNQPQHF | TGTGCCAGTAGTATGGAGGGGCAGGGCAATCAGCCCCAGCATTTT
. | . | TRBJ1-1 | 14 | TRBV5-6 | CASSLRVLNTEAFF | TGTGCCAGCAGCTTGAGGGTCCTGAACACTGAAGCTTTCTTT
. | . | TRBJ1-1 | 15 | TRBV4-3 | CASSQVESNPTEAFF | TGCGCCAGCAGCCAAGTTGAGTCCAATCCGACCGAAGCTTTCTTT
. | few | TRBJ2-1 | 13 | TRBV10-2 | CASSLHLWNEQFF | TGCGCCAGCAGCCTACATCTGTGGAATGAGCAGTTCTTC
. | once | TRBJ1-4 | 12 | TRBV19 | CASSMTEEKLFF | TGTGCCAGTAGTATGACAGAGGAAAAACTGTTTTTT
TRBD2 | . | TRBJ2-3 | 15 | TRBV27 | CASSFGTSYVDTQYF | TGTGCCAGCAGTTTCGGGACTAGCTACGTAGATACGCAGTATTTT
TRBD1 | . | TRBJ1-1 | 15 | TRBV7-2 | CASSFGQATNTEAFF | TGTGCCAGCAGCTTCGGACAGGCAACGAACACTGAAGCTTTCTTT
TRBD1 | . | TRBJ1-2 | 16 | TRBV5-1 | CASSPNNRGDVRGYTF | TGCGCCAGCAGCCCCAACAACAGGGGGGACGTGAGGGGCTACACCTTC
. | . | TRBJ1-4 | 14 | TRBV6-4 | CASSDIGLNEKLFF | TGTGCCAGCAGTGACATAGGCCTTAATGAAAAACTGTTTTTT
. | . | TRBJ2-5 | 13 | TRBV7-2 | CASSWQGLETQYF | TGTGCCAGCAGCTGGCAGGGTTTGGAGACCCAGTACTTC
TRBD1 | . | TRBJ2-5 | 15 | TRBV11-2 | CASSSDRGPEETQYF | TGTGCCAGCAGCTCGGACAGGGGGCCTGAGGAGACCCAGTACTTC
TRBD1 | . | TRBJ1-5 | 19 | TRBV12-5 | CASGLVAGTGVHSNQPQHF | TGTGCTAGTGGTTTGGTAGCCGGGACAGGAGTTCATAGCAATCAGCCCCAGCATTTT
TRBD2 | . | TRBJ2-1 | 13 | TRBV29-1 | CSVEASGGGEQFF | TGCAGCGTTGAGGCTAGCGGGGGGGGAGAACAGTTCTTC
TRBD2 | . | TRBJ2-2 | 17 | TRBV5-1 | CASSSTLAGVDTGELFF | TGCGCCAGCAGCTCTACTTTAGCGGGAGTGGACACCGGGGAGCTGTTTTTT
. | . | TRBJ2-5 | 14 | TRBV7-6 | CASSPSRAEETQYF | TGTGCCAGCAGCCCCTCCCGGGCCGAGGAGACCCAGTACTTC
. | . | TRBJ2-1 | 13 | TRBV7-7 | CASSLGGPTEQFF | TGTGCCAGCAGCTTAGGAGGGCCGACTGAGCAGTTCTTC
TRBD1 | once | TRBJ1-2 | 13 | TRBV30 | CAWINTGDYGYTF | TGTGCCTGGATCAATACAGGGGACTATGGCTACACCTTC
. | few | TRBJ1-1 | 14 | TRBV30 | CAWSVPRMNTEAFF | TGTGCCTGGAGTGTACCCAGAATGAACACTGAAGCTTTCTTT
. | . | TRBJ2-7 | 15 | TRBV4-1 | CASSQDFRGNYEQYF | TGCGCCAGCAGCCAAGATTTTAGGGGGAACTACGAGCAGTACTTC
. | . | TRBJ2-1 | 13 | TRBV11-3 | CASSEGPNNEQFF | TGTGCCAGCAGCGAAGGCCCCAACAATGAGCAGTTCTTC
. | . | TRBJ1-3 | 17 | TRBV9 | CASSVSVWQDSGNTIYF | TGTGCCAGCAGCGTAAGTGTTTGGCAGGACTCTGGAAACACCATATATTTT
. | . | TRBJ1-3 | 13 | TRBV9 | CASSKDLRNTIYF | TGTGCCAGCAGCAAGGACCTTAGAAACACCATATATTTT
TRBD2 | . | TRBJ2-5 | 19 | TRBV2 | CASSESHPGRGGKKETQYF | TGTGCCAGCAGTGAATCTCATCCCGGGAGGGGGGGCAAAAAAGAGACCCAGTACTTC
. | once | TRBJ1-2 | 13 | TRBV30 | CAWSVRTSYGYTF | TGTGCCTGGAGTGTGAGGACTTCCTATGGCTACACCTTC
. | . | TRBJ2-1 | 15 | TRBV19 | CASSIVALPYNEQFF | TGTGCCAGTAGTATAGTAGCGTTACCCTACAATGAGCAGTTCTTC
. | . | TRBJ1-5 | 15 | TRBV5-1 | CASSSSGDSNQPQHF | TGCGCCAGCAGCTCCTCAGGGGATAGCAATCAGCCCCAGCATTTT
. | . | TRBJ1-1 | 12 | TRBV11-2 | CASSPRDTEAFF | TGTGCCAGCAGCCCGAGGGACACTGAAGCTTTCTTT
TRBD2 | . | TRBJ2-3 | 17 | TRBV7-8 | CASSSPVTSATDNTQYF | TGTGCCAGCAGCTCACCTGTTACTAGCGCGACTGATAATACGCAGTATTTT
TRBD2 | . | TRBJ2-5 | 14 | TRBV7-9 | CASSMLAGRETQYF | TGTGCCAGCAGCATGCTAGCGGGGAGGGAGACCCAGTACTTC
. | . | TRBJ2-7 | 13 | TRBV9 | CASSPKEDPRIYF | TGTGCCAGCAGTCCAAAGGAGGACCCAAGGATCTACTTC
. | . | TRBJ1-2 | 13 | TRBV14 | CASSQDADYGYTF | TGTGCCAGCAGCCAAGATGCAGACTATGGCTACACCTTC
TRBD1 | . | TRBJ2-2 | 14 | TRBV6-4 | CASSKDRAGGELFF | TGTGCCAGCAGTAAGGACAGGGCTGGCGGGGAGCTGTTTTTT
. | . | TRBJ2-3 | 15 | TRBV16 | CASSQTGRGTDTQYF | TGTGCCAGCAGCCAAACCGGGCGTGGGACAGATACGCAGTATTTT
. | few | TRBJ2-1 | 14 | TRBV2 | CASSEAQGASEQFF | TGTGCCAGCAGTGAAGCGCAAGGGGCATCCGAGCAGTTCTTC
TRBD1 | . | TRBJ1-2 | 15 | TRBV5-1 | CASSLQGAGDYGYTF | TGCGCCAGCAGCTTACAGGGGGCAGGGGACTATGGCTACACCTTC
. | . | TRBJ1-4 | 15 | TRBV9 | CASSVEAGTNEKLFF | TGTGCCAGCAGCGTAGAGGCAGGGACTAATGAAAAACTGTTTTTT
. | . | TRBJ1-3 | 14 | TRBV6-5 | CASSTDGNGNTIYF | TGTGCCAGCAGCACAGACGGGAACGGAAACACCATATATTTT
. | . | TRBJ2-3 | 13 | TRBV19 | CASMNRKADTQYF | TGTGCCAGTATGAATAGGAAGGCAGATACGCAGTATTTT
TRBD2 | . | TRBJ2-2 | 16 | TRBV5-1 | CASSFGDSGRTGELFF | TGCGCCAGCAGCTTCGGTGATAGCGGGAGGACCGGGGAGCTGTTTTTT
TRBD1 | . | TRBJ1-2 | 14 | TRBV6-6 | CASRGTGETKGYTF | TGTGCCAGCAGAGGGACAGGGGAGACGAAGGGCTACACCTTC
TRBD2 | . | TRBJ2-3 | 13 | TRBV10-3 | CAIRGTSEDTQYF | TGTGCCATCAGGGGGACTAGCGAAGATACGCAGTATTTT
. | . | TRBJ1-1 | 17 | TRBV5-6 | CASTEYGFSGMNTEAFF | TGTGCCAGCACCGAGTACGGGTTTTCAGGGATGAACACTGAAGCTTTCTTT
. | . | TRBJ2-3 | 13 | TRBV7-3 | CASSPFRSDTQYF | TGTGCCAGCAGCCCCTTCCGCTCAGATACGCAGTATTTT
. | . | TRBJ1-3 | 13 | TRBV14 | CASSLGRGNTIYF | TGTGCCAGCAGCCTCGGACGGGGAAACACCATATATTTT
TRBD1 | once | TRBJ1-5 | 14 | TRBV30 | CAWTKDRDNQPQHF | TGTGCCTGGACGAAGGACAGGGATAATCAGCCCCAGCATTTT
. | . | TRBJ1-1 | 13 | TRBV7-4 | CASSLEVNTEAFF | TGTGCCAGCAGCTTAGAGGTGAACACTGAAGCTTTCTTT
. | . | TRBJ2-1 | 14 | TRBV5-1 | CASSFPGGYNEQFF | TGCGCCAGCAGCTTCCCCGGCGGTTACAATGAGCAGTTCTTC
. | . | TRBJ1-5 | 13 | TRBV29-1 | CSVGERTNQPQHF | TGCAGCGTTGGAGAAAGAACCAATCAGCCCCAGCATTTT
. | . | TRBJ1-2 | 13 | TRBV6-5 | CASSQDGTWGYTF | TGTGCCAGCAGTCAAGACGGGACCTGGGGCTACACCTTC
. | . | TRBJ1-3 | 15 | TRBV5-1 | CASSFQRDSGNTIYF | TGCGCCAGCAGCTTCCAACGTGATTCTGGAAACACCATATATTTT
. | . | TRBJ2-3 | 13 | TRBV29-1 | CSAGAWSTDTQYF | TGCTCCGCGGGGGCCTGGAGCACAGATACGCAGTATTTT
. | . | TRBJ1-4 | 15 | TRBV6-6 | CASSNPGAVGEKLFF | TGTGCCAGCAGTAACCCAGGGGCCGTGGGTGAAAAACTGTTTTTT
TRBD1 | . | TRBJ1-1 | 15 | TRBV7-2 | CASSMTGYTSTEAFF | TGTGCCAGCAGCATGACAGGGTACACGAGCACTGAAGCTTTCTTT
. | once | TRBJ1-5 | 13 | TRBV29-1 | CSVGPNSNQPQHF | TGCAGCGTTGGCCCCAATAGCAATCAGCCCCAGCATTTT
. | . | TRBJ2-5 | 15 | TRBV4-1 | CASSSLQGNQETQYF | TGCGCCAGCAGCTCACTCCAGGGGAACCAAGAGACCCAGTACTTC
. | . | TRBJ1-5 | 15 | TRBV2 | CASSVFPDGNQPQHF | TGTGCCAGCAGTGTTTTCCCAGACGGCAATCAGCCCCAGCATTTT
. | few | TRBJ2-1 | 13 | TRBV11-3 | CASSFRGYNEQFF | TGTGCCAGCAGCTTCAGAGGCTACAATGAGCAGTTCTTC
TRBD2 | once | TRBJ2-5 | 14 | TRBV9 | CASSQSGSQETQYF | TGTGCCAGCAGCCAGAGCGGGAGTCAAGAGACCCAGTACTTC
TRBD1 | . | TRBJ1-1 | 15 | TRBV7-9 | CASSLEGGRGTEAFF | TGTGCCAGCAGCTTAGAAGGGGGCCGCGGCACTGAAGCTTTCTTT